Listed here are 15 T cell receptor beta chains from one sample, sequenced in a study of cytomegalovirus exposure and HLA in healthy donors. The PCR ran on 60 Vbeta and 13 Jbeta primers. Sequencing was performed with immunoSEQ multiplex PCR; in TCRdb, only in-frame clones are kept and a portion is missing. The sample has around 32,000 clones, 40% to 45% seen once. What was sequenced was PBMCs. The source is a woman aged 45-60 years in good health and CMV-seronegative.

This clone was counted only a few times. The chain carries TRBV2 and TRBJ1-5, with 9 bases aligning to TRBD1. CDR3 length: 13 amino acids. With 8 bases clipped from V and 7 bases from J, the junction kept 6 bases outside the gene matches. The germline V gene encodes CDR1 SNHLY and CDR2 FYNNEI. CDR3 sequence reads: CASRDRVEQPQHF. The CDR3 region has the DNA TGTGCCAGCCGGGACAGGGTCGAACAGCCCCAGCATTTT.

The V gene is TRBV7-9, the J gene TRBJ1-5; no firm D call. V was trimmed by 8 bases and J by 1 base, leaving 12 bases between them. This CDR3 has 14 residues. Germline CDR1 and CDR2: SEHNR and FQNEAQ (reference sequence). In DNA, the CDR3 is TGTGCCAGCGCTAAGGGAGGGAGCAATCAGCCCCAGCATTTT. It translates to CASAKGGSNQPQHF.

The chain is built from TRBV19 and TRBJ2-7, with D tentatively TRBD2 (6 bases). The CDR3 length is 14 residues. CDR1 is LNHDA and CDR2 is SQIVND in the germline V gene (reference sequence). The ends were cut back, 10 bases at V and 0 bases at J, with 16 bases in the middle. The CDR3 nucleotides are TGTGCCACTAAGCCGAAAGCGGGCTCCTACGAGCAGTACTTC. It is translated as CATKPKAGSYEQYF.

J is TRBJ2-2 and V is TRBV2, with D possibly matching TRBD2 (6 bases). Germline CDR1 is SNHLY and CDR2 is FYNNEI. This CDR3 comprises 14 residues. V was cut by 10 bases and J by 3 bases, with 15 bases left in between. CDR3 sequence: CATKEGLDTGELFF. The CDR3 region has the DNA TGTGCCACCAAGGAGGGGTTGGACACCGGGGAGCTGTTTTTT.

This chain uses TRBV13 with TRBJ1-1; a weak D match, TRBD1 (5 bases). The CDR3 length is 20 residues. The V end lost 5 bases, the J end lost 2 bases, and 30 bases lay between the germline ends. Germline values: CDR1 PRHDT, CDR2 FYEKMQ (reference sequence). CDR3 region: CASSTLVLGRGGGVNTEAFF. The DNA of the CDR3 is TGTGCCAGCAGCACTCTAGTCCTGGGAAGAGGAGGAGGGGTAAACACTGAAGCTTTCTTT.

The genes are TRBV7-9 and TRBJ2-1; TRBD2 aligns across 12 bases. The CDR3 is made up of 17 amino acids. Germline V gene sequence: CDR1 SEHNR, CDR2 FQNEAQ (reference sequence). V shed 1 base, J shed 7 bases, and the junction held 8 bases outside the gene matches. The CDR3 loop reads CASSLGTSGAVRNEQFF. CDR3 sequence (DNA): TGTGCCAGCAGCTTAGGGACTAGCGGGGCCGTAAGGAATGAGCAGTTCTTC.

The chain uses TRBV5-4 and TRBJ2-1, with 7 bases aligning to TRBD1. The CDR3 is 15 amino acids. The germline gives CDR1 SGHNT, CDR2 YYREEE (reference sequence). V shed 3 bases and J 7 bases; nucleotides not matched to a gene: 10. CDR3 sequence reads: CASSSGTANLNEQFF. DNA of the CDR3: TGTGCCAGCAGCTCCGGGACAGCAAACCTTAATGAGCAGTTCTTC.

This chain links TRBV11-3 with TRBJ1-5; 7 nucleotides align to TRBD1. This CDR3 comprises 18 residues. The germline V gene encodes CDR1 SGHNT and CDR2 YENEEA. Germline trimming cut 0 bases from V and 2 bases from J; bases unmatched to any gene: 10. CDR3 sequence: CASSLDLGGEGGNQPQHF. CDR3 nucleotides: TGTGCCAGCAGCTTAGACCTAGGGGGCGAGGGAGGCAATCAGCCCCAGCATTTT. Variable domain in full (rest from reference TRBV11-3 and TRBJ1-5): EAGVVQSPRYKIIEKKQPVAFWCNPISGHNTLYWYLQNLGQGPELLIRYENEEAVDDSQLPKDRFSAERLKGVDSTLKIQPAELGDSAVYLCASSLDLGGEGGNQPQHFGDGTRLSIL.

The J gene is TRBJ2-5, the V gene TRBV7-2; 9 bases are shared with TRBD2. The end of the DNA aligns better with TRBJ2-7, so the J call may be wrong. This CDR3 region has 15 residues. From germline, CDR1 is SGHTA and CDR2 FQGNSA. In DNA, the CDR3 is TGTGCCAGCAGCTTAGCGCCTAGCGGGATTAACGAGCAGTACTTC. This codes for CASSLAPSGINEQYF.

The chain employs TRBV5-1 and TRBJ1-2; D unclear. The length of the CDR3 is 12 residues. Germline loops: CDR1 SGHRS, CDR2 YFSETQ. V lost 5 bases and J lost 8, with 13 bases in between. This CDR3 reads CASSYGVEGYTF. The CDR3 DNA is TGCGCCAGCAGTTACGGGGTCGAGGGCTACACCTTC.

The V gene is TRBV30, the J gene TRBJ2-3; D is perhaps TRBD2 (6 bases). The germline CDR1 and CDR2 sequences are GTSNPN and SVGIG (reference sequence). Deletions cut 3 bases from V and 5 bases from J, with 24 bases between. The CDR3 runs to 17 residues. The DNA of the CDR3 is TGTGCCTGGAGCGAACGCGAGCGGGCACTAGGGGAAGATACGCAGTATTTT. The encoded protein is CAWSERERALGEDTQYF.

The chain employs TRBV4-1 and TRBJ2-3, with TRBD2 identical over 7 bases. This CDR3 is built from 17 residues. The germline CDR1 and CDR2 sequences are MGHRA and YSYEKL. J gave up 2 bases and V 0 bases, and 8 bases lay outside the gene matches. In DNA, the CDR3 is TGCGCCAGCAGCCAAGAGTATCGCGGGAGCTCCACAGATACGCAGTATTTT. Its protein product is CASSQEYRGSSTDTQYF.

The V and J genes are TRBV28 and TRBJ1-2, with 8 bases identical to TRBD1. V lost 5 bases, J lost 1 base, and 6 bases stayed unmatched. This CDR3 region has 15 residues. Germline CDR1 reads MDHEN; CDR2 reads SYDVKM. The CDR3 bases are TGTGCCAGCAGTCCCCCCGGACAGGGTAACTATGGCTACACCTTC. Protein: CASSPPGQGNYGYTF.

Of note for this clone: A read error may produce the germline difference seen at one junction end. The chain uses TRBV18 and TRBJ2-5; TRBD1 matches 7 bases. The germline CDR1 and CDR2 sequences are KGHSH and LQKENI. The CDR3 has 16 residues. The CDR3: CASSSPDRSRGETQYF. The CDR3 DNA sequence: TGTGCCAGCTCATCACCGGACAGGTCCCGAGGAGAGACCCAGTACTTC.

The genes are TRBV29-1 and TRBJ2-3, with TRBD1 matching over 10 bases. The V segment lost 7 bases and the J segment 5 bases; nucleotides outside the gene matches: 12. The CDR3 runs to 15 residues. Germline V gene data show CDR1 as SQVTM and CDR2 as ANQGSEA. CDR3 protein: CSADLRDRGGDTQYF. The CDR3 bases are TGCAGCGCCGACCTCCGGGACAGGGGAGGAGATACGCAGTATTTT.